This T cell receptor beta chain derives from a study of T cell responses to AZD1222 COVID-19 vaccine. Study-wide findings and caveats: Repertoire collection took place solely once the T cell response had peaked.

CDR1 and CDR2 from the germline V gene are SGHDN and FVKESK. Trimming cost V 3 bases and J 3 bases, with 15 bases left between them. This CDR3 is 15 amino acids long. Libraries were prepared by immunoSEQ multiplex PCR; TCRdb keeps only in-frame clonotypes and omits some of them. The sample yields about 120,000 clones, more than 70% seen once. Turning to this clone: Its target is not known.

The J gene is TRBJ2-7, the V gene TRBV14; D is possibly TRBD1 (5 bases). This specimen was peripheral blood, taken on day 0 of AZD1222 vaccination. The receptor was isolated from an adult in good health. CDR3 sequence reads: CASSHGHTVIYEQYF. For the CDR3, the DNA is TGTGCCAGCAGCCACGGACATACTGTAATCTACGAGCAGTACTTC.